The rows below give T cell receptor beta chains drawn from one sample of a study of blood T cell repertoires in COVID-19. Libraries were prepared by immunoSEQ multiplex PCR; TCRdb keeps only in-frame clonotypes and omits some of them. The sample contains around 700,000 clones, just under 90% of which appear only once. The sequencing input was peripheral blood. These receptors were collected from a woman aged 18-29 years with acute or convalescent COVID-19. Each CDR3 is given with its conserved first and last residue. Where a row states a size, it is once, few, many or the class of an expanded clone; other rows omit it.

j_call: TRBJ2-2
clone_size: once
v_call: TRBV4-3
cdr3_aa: CASSLHPGDGSGELFF

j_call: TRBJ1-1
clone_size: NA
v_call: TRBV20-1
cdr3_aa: CSASSLDRLNTEAFF

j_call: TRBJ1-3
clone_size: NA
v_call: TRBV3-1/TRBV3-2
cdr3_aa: CASSPSSPGQGLNTIYF

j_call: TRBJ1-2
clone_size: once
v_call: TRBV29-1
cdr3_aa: CSVEGTLDRDGYTF

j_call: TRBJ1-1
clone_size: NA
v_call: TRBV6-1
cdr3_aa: CASSGRTGGMNTEAFF

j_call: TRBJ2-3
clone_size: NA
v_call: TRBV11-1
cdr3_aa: CASSLASGGPDTQYF

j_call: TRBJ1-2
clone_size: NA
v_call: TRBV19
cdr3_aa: CASSMENGYTF

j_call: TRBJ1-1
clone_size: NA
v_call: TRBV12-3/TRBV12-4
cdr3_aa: CASSFEGSMAFF

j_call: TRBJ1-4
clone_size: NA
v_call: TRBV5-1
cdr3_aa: CASSLVVGSENEKLFF

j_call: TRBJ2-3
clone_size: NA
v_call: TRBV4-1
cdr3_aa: CASSQDYLTGRLTDTQYF

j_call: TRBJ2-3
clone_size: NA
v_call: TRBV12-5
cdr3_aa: CASGPDFPTDTQYF

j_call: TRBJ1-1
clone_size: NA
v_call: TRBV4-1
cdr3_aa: CASSPGFMNTEAFF

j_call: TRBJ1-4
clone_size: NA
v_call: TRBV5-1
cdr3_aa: CASSLERGPRFF

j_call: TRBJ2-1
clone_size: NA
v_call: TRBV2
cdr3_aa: CASRSYGGPQMDEQFF

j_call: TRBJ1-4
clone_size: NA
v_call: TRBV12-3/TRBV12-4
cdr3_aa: CASSPMSEKLFF

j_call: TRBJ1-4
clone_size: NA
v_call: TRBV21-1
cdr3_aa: CASSKEEGPAGNEKLFF

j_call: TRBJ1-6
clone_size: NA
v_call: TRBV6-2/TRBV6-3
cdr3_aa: CASSYSEGSHSPLHF

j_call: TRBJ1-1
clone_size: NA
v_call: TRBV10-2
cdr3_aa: CASRQGQGGTEAFF

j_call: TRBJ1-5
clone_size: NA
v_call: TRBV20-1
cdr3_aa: CSASFDRGDFGNQPQHF

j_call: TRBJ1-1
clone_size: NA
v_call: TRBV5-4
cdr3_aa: CASSLQGTPMNTEAFF

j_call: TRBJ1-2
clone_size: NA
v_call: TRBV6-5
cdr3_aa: CASTTGWGGYTF

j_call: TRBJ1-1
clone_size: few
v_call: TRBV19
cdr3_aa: CASSLTGVGTEAFF

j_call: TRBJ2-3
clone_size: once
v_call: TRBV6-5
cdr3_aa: CATRIRGLVSDTQYF

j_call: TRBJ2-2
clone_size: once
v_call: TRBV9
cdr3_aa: CASTRSGQAVAGELFF

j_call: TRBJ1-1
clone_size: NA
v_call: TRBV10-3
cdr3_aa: CAIREQGNTEAFF

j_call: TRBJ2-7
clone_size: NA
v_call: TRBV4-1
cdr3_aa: CASSPRLSIPYEQYF

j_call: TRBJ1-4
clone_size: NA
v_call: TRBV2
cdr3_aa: CASSRTATNEKLFF

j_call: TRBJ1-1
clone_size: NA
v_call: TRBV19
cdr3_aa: CASSIRLEQNTEAFF

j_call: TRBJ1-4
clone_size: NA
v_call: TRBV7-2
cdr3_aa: CASSLKSGTGAVEKLFF

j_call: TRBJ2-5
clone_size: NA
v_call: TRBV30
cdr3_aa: CAWSLVKETQYF

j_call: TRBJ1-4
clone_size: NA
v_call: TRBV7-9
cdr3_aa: CASSLDRVGEKLFF

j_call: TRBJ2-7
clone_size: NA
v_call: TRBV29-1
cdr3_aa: CSVVRTDTYEQYF

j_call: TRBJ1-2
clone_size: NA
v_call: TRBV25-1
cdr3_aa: CASSAGGWYGYTF

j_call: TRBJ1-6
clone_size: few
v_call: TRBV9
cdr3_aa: CASSGTGTGDSPLHF

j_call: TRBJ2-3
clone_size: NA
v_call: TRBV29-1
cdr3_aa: CSVEASGEGGDTQYF

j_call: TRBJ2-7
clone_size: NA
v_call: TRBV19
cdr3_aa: CASSSDGTFNYEQYF

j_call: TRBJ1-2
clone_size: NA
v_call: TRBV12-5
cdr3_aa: CASAGTGDGYTF

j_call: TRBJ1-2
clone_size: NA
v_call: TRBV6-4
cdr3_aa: CASRADREVDGYTF

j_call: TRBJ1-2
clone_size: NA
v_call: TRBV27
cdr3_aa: CASSLSRGRGGYTF

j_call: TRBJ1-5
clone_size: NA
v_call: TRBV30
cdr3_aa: CAWSTGVNQPQHF

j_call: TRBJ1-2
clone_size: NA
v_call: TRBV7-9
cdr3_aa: CASSLELPTRGYTF

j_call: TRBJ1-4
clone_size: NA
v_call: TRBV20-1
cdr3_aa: CSAVSPGKLFF

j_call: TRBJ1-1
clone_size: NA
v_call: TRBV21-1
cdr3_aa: CASRVTGKLATEAFF

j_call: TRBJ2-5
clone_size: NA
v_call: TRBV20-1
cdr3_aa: CSASVRETQYF

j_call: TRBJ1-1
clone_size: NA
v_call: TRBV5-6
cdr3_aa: CASSLAGGYAFF

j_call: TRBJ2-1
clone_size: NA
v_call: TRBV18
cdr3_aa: CASSVQSSYNEQFF

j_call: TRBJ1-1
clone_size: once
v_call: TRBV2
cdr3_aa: CASSLRDRGRGTEAFF

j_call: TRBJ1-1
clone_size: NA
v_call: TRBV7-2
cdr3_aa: CASSLQVTRTEAFF

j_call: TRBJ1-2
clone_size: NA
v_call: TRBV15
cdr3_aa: CATSRSTGGYGYTF

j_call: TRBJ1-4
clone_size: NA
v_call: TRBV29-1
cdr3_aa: CSVGKRGEANEKLFF